These 17 T cell receptor beta chains were sequenced from one sample in a study of OX40 agonist ivuxolimab in advanced cancers. This table comes from immunoSEQ multiplex PCR, and its TCRdb copy is limited to in-frame clones, with some not included. The profile shows about 53,000 clones, around 82% of them singletons. Here the sequenced sample was CD4+ or CD8+ T cells sorted from blood, taken in a trial of the OX40 agonist ivuxolimab. These receptors all come from an adult with an advanced solid tumor such as melanoma, head and neck, liver or kidney cancer.

The chain recombines TRBV29-1 with TRBJ1-4, with D unclear. The CDR3 has 11 amino acids. Germline V lookup: CDR1 SQVTM, CDR2 ANQGSEA. V lost 3 bases, J lost 5 bases, and 4 bases lay in between. The CDR3 spells CSVEANEKLFF. In DNA form, the CDR3 reads TGCAGCGTTGAGGCGAATGAAAAACTGTTTTTT.

This clone was observed a single time. This chain links TRBV27 with TRBJ2-1, with a tentative D call TRBD2 (5 bases). The CDR3 contains 14 residues. Germline loops: CDR1 MNHEY, CDR2 SMNVEV (reference sequence). Trimming took 5 bases from V and 4 from J, leaving 12 bases between them. CDR3 DNA sequence: TGTGCCAGCAGTCCGGCCGGGATTTACAATGAGCAGTTCTTC. This encodes CASSPAGIYNEQFF.

The V call is TRBV7-2, the J call TRBJ1-1; no reliable D call. This CDR3 is built from 12 residues. From germline, CDR1 is SGHTA and CDR2 FQGNSA. V lost 0 bases to trimming and J lost 10 bases, with 9 bases between them. In DNA, the CDR3 is TGTGCCAGCAGCTTAGCGGTGGGCGGAGCTTTCTTT. Encoded protein: CASSLAVGGAFF.

The CDR3 here is CASSRMTPSYNEQFF. The DNA for the CDR3 is TGTGCCAGCAGCCGGATGACACCCTCCTACAATGAGCAGTTCTTC. The chain employs TRBV7-6 and TRBJ2-1; D not resolved. Germline V gene sequence: CDR1 SGHVS, CDR2 FNYEAQ. The CDR3 length is 15 residues. The V end was cut by 5 bases, the J end by 0 bases, with 11 bases between.

This clone was seen more than once but under ten times. The same CDR3 can be traced to other DNA sequences in this sample. The rearrangement joins TRBV6-5 to TRBJ1-2; no firm D call. From germline, CDR1 is MNHEY and CDR2 SVGAGI. Trimming stripped 0 bases from V and 2 bases from J, with 10 bases between. CDR3 length: 15 amino acids. The CDR3 DNA sequence: TGTGCCAGCAGTTACTCGGCCGGAATAAACTATGGCTACACCTTC. It codes for CASSYSAGINYGYTF.

V usage is TRBV19 and J usage is TRBJ1-3; D call uncertain. V was cut by 3 bases and J by 0 bases, with 15 bases left in between. The CDR3 sequence is 17 residues long. Germline V gives CDR1 LNHDA, CDR2 SQIVND (reference sequence). CDR3 loop: CASSMVMSGVSGNTIYF. The CDR3 DNA is TGTGCCAGTAGTATGGTGATGTCAGGCGTCTCTGGAAACACCATATATTTT.

The rearrangement links TRBV9 to TRBJ2-5; D perhaps matches TRBD2 (5 bases). Germline V gene sequence: CDR1 SGDLS, CDR2 YYNGEE. This CDR3 is built from 13 residues. V was cut by 4 bases and J by 5 bases, with 12 bases left in between. Written as DNA, the CDR3 is TGTGCCAGCAGCCCTGAGGGCCGCGAGACCCAGTACTTC. This codes for CASSPEGRETQYF.

A single count supports this clone. The chain has TRBV7-6 and TRBJ2-4; 8 nucleotides line up with TRBD1. The V gene end was trimmed by 4 bases and the J gene end by 13 bases; junction bases not matched to a gene: 9. Germline assignment: CDR1 SGHVS and CDR2 FNYEAQ. The CDR3 consists of 13 residues. The CDR3 reads CASSSGTGASQYF. The CDR3 DNA reads TGTGCCAGCAGCTCCGGGACAGGTGCTTCCCAGTACTTC.

This sequence joins TRBV29-1 and TRBJ1-1; the D gene is possibly TRBD1 (6 bases). Trimming removed 5 bases at V and 3 bases at J, with 16 bases between. The CDR3 spans 14 residues. Germline assignment: CDR1 SQVTM and CDR2 ANQGSEA. The chain's CDR3 is CSVSPGGADTEAFF. CDR3 DNA sequence: TGCAGCGTTTCCCCCGGGGGCGCAGACACTGAAGCTTTCTTT.

The chain couples TRBV2 to TRBJ1-4, with D unresolved. Germline CDR1 and CDR2: SNHLY and FYNNEI. This CDR3 comprises 13 residues. V was shortened by 4 bases and J by 7 bases, with 10 bases between the two germline ends. CDR3 coding DNA: TGTGCCAGCAGTGTCCAAACGGGTGAAAAACTGTTTTTT. It yields the protein CASSVQTGEKLFF.

The V and J genes are TRBV5-1 and TRBJ1-4; no clear D. Germline V CDR1 and CDR2: SGHRS, YFSETQ. Trimming left V 0 bases short and J 8 bases short, with 11 bases between. The CDR3 loop spans 14 amino acids. CDR3 in amino acids: CASSLEWVREKLFF. Here the CDR3 DNA reads TGCGCCAGCAGCTTGGAGTGGGTCCGGGAAAAACTGTTTTTT.

The chain employs TRBV5-4 and TRBJ2-2; D possibly corresponds to TRBD1 (5 bases). The CDR3 consists of 15 residues. The V and J ends lost 6 bases and 0 bases respectively, with 12 bases between them. Germline-derived CDR1 and CDR2 are SGHNT and YYREEE (reference sequence). The CDR3 nucleotides read TGTGCCAGCAAAATTGGACAAACGAACACCGGGGAGCTGTTTTTT. Its translation: CASKIGQTNTGELFF.

CDR3: CASTGSSYEQYF. CDR3 sequence (DNA): TGTGCCAGCACTGGCAGCTCCTACGAGCAGTACTTC. The chain uses TRBV6-6 and TRBJ2-7, with no clear D. The V and J ends lost 7 bases and 0 bases respectively, with 7 bases between them. CDR1 is MNHNY, CDR2 SVGAGI, per germline (reference sequence). This CDR3 region has 12 residues.

The genes are TRBV2 and TRBJ1-1; 11 bases line up with TRBD1. Germline values: CDR1 SNHLY, CDR2 FYNNEI. This CDR3 has 17 residues. V lost 5 bases, J lost 4 bases, and 12 bases stayed unmatched. In nucleotides, the CDR3 is TGTGCCAGCAGTAAAAGGCGGGGACAGGGGGGCAGCACTGAAGCTTTCTTT. Translated, it gives CASSKRRGQGGSTEAFF.

The V and J genes are TRBV29-1 and TRBJ2-1; D gene unclear. The CDR3 runs 13 residues. The V end was cut by 4 bases, the J end by 0 bases, with 7 bases between. Germline CDR1 is SQVTM and CDR2 is ANQGSEA. The CDR3 nucleotides read TGCAGCGTTGGGGGATACTCCTACAATGAGCAGTTCTTC. This translates into CSVGGYSYNEQFF.

This chain uses TRBV7-2 with TRBJ2-1, with 9 bases lining up with TRBD2. The CDR3 consists of 15 residues. Trimming removed 2 bases from V and 5 bases from J; junction bases left unmatched: 4. In germline, CDR1 is SGHTA, CDR2 FQGNSA. In DNA, the CDR3 is TGTGCCAGCAGCTTATGGACTAGCGCCGACAATGAGCAGTTCTTC. This encodes CASSLWTSADNEQFF.

The CDR3 DNA sequence: TGTGCCAGCAGCTTACAGGGGGCTGCGGGTGGCTACACCTTC. Translating it yields CASSLQGAAGGYTF. The chain couples TRBV7-9 to TRBJ1-2; 8 bases agree with TRBD1. This CDR3 is 14 amino acids long. Germline V gene lookup returns CDR1 SEHNR and CDR2 FQNEAQ (reference sequence). J lost 7 bases, V lost 2 bases, and 6 bases had no gene match.